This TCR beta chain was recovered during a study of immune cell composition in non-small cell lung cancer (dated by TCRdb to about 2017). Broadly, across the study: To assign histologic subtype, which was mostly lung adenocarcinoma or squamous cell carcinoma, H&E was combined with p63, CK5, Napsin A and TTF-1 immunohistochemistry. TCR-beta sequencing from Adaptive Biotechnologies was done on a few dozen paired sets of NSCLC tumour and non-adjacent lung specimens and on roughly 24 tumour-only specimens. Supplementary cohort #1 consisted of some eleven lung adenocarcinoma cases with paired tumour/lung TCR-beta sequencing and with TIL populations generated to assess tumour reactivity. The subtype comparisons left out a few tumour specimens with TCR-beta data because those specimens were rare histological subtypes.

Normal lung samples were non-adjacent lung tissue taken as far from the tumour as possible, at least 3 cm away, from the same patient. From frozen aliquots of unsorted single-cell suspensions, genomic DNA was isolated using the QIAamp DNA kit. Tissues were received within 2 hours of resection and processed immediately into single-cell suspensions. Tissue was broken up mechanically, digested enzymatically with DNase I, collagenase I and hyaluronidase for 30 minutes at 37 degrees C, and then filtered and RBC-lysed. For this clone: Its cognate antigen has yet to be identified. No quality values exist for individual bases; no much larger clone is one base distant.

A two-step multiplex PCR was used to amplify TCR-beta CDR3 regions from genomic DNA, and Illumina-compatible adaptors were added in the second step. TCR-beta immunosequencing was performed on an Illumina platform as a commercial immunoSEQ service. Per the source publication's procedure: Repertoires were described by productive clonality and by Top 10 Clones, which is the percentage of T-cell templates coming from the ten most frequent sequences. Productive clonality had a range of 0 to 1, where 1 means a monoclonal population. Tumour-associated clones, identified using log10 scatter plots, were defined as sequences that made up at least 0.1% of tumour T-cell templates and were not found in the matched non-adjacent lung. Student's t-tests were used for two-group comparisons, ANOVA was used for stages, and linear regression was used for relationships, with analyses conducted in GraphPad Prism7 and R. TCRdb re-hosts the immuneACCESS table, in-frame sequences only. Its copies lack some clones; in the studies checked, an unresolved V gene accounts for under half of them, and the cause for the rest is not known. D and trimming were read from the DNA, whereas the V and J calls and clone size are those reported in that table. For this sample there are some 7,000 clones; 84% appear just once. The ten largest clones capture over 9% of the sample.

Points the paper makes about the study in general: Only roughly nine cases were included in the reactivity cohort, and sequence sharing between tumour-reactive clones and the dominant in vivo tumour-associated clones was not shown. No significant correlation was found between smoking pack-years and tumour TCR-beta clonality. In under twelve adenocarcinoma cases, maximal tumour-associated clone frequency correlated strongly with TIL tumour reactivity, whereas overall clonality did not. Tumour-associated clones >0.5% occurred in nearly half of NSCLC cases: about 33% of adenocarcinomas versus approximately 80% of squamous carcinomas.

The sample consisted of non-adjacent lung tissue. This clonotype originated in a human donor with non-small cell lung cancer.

The CDR3 reads as follows: CASSRQGGAQPQHF. Read as DNA, the sequence is TGTGCCAGCAGCAGACAGGGCGGGGCTCAGCCCCAGCATTTT. Rearrangement joined TRBV5-5 to TRBJ1-5, with 7 bases aligning to TRBD1. V is cut back by 4 bases and J by 6 bases, with 7 bases in the junction unmatched. As encoded in the germline V gene (reference sequence), CDR1 is SGHKS while CDR2 is YYEKEE. From its cysteine to its phenylalanine, the CDR3 spans 14 amino acids. Of all the DNA, just the CDR3 is kept, 42 bases in frame from base 1.